This T cell receptor beta chain was found in a study of patients and donors after allogeneic stem cell transplantation. This clonotype has just a few counts. TCRdb recomputed calls from the RT-PCR reads with MiXCR, one row per CDR3 protein. The table records over 65,000 distinct CDR3 sequences, 26% of them present only once. Germline values: CDR1 SEHNR, CDR2 FQNEAQ (reference sequence). With V trimmed by 5 bases and J by 5 bases, 6 bases remained unmatched. This CDR3 contains 14 residues. The sample consisted of blood, either unsorted or a sorted T cell fraction (not recorded which). This sequence joins TRBV7-9 and TRBJ2-5, with 9 positions matching TRBD1. This receptor was identified in a human donor who was either an allogeneic HSCT recipient or a stem cell or donor lymphocyte infusion donor (not recorded which). It is not recorded whose cells these are; they may come from a transplant donor. The CDR3 nucleotides read TGTGCCAGCAGCCCAGGGACAGGGTGGGAGACCCAGTACTTC. This translates into CASSPGTGWETQYF.